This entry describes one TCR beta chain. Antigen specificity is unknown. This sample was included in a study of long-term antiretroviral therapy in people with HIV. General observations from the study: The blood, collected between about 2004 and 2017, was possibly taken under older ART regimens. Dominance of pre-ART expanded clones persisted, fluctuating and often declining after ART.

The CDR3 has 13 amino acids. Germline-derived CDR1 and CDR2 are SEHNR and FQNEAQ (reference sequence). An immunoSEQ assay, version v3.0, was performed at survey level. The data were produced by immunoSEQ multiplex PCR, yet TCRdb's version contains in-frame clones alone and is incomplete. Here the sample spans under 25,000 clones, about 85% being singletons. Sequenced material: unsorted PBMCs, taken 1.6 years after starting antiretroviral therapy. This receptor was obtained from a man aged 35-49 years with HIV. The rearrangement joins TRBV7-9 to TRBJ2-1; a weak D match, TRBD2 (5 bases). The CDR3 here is CVQPGLRTDEQFF. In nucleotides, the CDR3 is TGTGTCCAACCCGGACTTCGGACCGATGAGCAGTTCTTC.